This T cell receptor beta chain stems from a study of cytomegalovirus exposure and HLA in healthy donors. Study outcomes and limitations: A later analysis reportedly found fewer N-insertions in an Asian-associated ancestry cluster than the roughly 670-donor mean.

As to this clone: Its matching antigen is unknown.

Use of 60 Vbeta and 13 Jbeta primers characterized the PCR. Profiled with immunoSEQ multiplex PCR; TCRdb holds only in-frame clones, not every one. The sample has 120,000 to 150,000 clones, roughly 77% seen once. The germline V gene has CDR1 LNHNV and CDR2 YYDKDF (reference sequence). This CDR3 is built from 16 residues. Unmatched junction bases numbered 8, after V lost 3 bases and J lost 7 bases. The TCR originated in a woman in her thirties in good health and CMV-seronegative. The rearrangement uses TRBV15 and TRBJ2-7; 14 bases map to TRBD2. Sample: PBMCs. The CDR3 sequence: CATSRRTSGRSGEQYF. Written as DNA, the CDR3 is TGTGCCACCAGCAGGCGGACTAGCGGGAGGTCTGGTGAGCAGTACTTC.